A selection of T cell receptor beta chains follows, all from one sample in a study of T cells in Graves' hyperthyroidism and ophthalmopathy. TCRdb analysed the multiplex PCR reads with MiXCR anew, one entry per CDR3 protein. The profile covers 450,000 to 650,000 distinct CDR3 sequences, with under 20% appearing a single time and approximately 18% taken by the ten largest. Sequences were obtained from blood. The source of these receptors is a woman under 30 with Graves' ophthalmopathy. Each CDR3 is given with its conserved first and last residue. The D gene is left open where the match is weak. Not all rows give a size; the values are once, few, many and, for expanded clones, a class.

v_call	d_call	j_call	clone_size	cdr3_nt	cdr3_aa
TRBV29-1	.	TRBJ2-2	.	TGCAGCGGGGGTTGGGGACATAACACCGGGGAGCTGTTTTTT	CSGGWGHNTGELFF
TRBV11-2	TRBD1	TRBJ2-1	many	TGTGCCAGCAGCCACCCCCACAACGGGACAGTTTACAATGAGCAGTTCTTC	CASSHPHNGTVYNEQFF
TRBV5-1	.	TRBJ2-6	.	TGCGCCAGCAGCAGGAGCGGGACAGCGAGAGGGGCCAACGTCCTGACTTTC	CASSRSGTARGANVLTF
TRBV12-3/TRBV12-4	.	TRBJ2-1	.	TGTGCCAGCAGTTTCCGAAGTGGTTGGCAGTTCTTC	CASSFRSGWQFF
TRBV7-6	TRBD1	TRBJ1-1	many	TGTGCCAGCAGCGCAGGCCCGGGAAAGGGGGCGGACACTGAAGCTTTCTTT	CASSAGPGKGADTEAFF
TRBV30	.	TRBJ1-1	.	TGTGCCTGGAGTGTACTTGGGGGGGGGACTGCTGAAGCTTTCTTT	CAWSVLGGGTAEAFF
TRBV12-3/TRBV12-4	.	TRBJ1-2	.	TGTGCCGGCAGTTTAGCCGCCTATGGCTACACCTTC	CAGSLAAYGYTF
TRBV29-1	TRBD1	TRBJ1-2	few	TGCAGCGTGGGTCCGGGACAGGGAGGTGGCTACACCTTC	CSVGPGQGGGYTF
TRBV27	.	TRBJ2-7	many	TGTGCCAGCAGTTTACAGGGCCCCTCCTACGAGCAGTACTTC	CASSLQGPSYEQYF
TRBV2	.	TRBJ2-7	few	TGTGCCAGCGGATCGGTTTCCTACGAGCAGTACTTC	CASGSVSYEQYF
TRBV5-4	TRBD1	TRBJ1-2	few	TGTGCCAGCAGCCCGGGACAGGAGAACTATGGCTACACCTTC	CASSPGQENYGYTF
TRBV5-1	TRBD1	TRBJ2-7	many	TGCGCCAGCAGCTTGTCGAGACAGGGTTCCGAGCAGTACTTC	CASSLSRQGSEQYF
TRBV11-2	.	TRBJ1-2	many	TGTGCCAGCAGCTTAGGGGTGGGATCCTATGGCTACACCTTC	CASSLGVGSYGYTF
TRBV4-3	.	TRBJ1-1	.	TGCGCCAGCAGCTCGATAGGGGCTGAAGCTTTCTTT	CASSSIGAEAFF
TRBV27	TRBD2	TRBJ2-3	many	TGTGCCAGCAGTTTACGGCCCGGGACTAGAAGCACAGATACGCAGTATTTT	CASSLRPGTRSTDTQYF
TRBV9	.	TRBJ2-7	few	TGTGCCAGCAGCGTAGAATGGAGGGATTACGAGCAGTACTTC	CASSVEWRDYEQYF
TRBV2	.	TRBJ2-5	many	TGTGCCAGCAGTGAGGCAGGGATCCAAGAGACCCAGTACTTC	CASSEAGIQETQYF
TRBV5-5	TRBD2	TRBJ2-4	.	TGTGCCAGCGGCAGTGATAGCGGGGACATGAACATTCAGTACTTC	CASGSDSGDMNIQYF
TRBV10-1	.	TRBJ2-3	.	TGCGCCAGCAGTAGTACTTCGTTCGATACGCAGTATTTT	CASSSTSFDTQYF
TRBV5-5	.	TRBJ1-6	.	TGTGCCAGCAGCTTGTCGAAGGGGACCTATAATTCACCCCTCCACTTT	CASSLSKGTYNSPLHF
TRBV14	.	TRBJ2-3	few	TGTGCCAGCAGCCAAGATTACCGAGGAGATACGCAGTATTTT	CASSQDYRGDTQYF
TRBV20-1	.	TRBJ1-1	many	TGCGGGGACATCTTGAACACTGAAGCTTTCTTT	CGDILNTEAFF
TRBV5-1	.	TRBJ2-6	many	TGCGCCAGCAGCTTGGACAGAGTGGAAGGGGCCAACGTCCTGACTTTC	CASSLDRVEGANVLTF
TRBV7-2	TRBD2	TRBJ2-7	.	TGTGCCAGCAGCCCAAGAGCAGCGGGAGCCCACTCCTACGAGCAGTACTTC	CASSPRAAGAHSYEQYF
TRBV5-1	.	TRBJ2-7	few	TGCGCCAGCAGCTTGGGGACCCGGTACGAGCAGTACTTC	CASSLGTRYEQYF
TRBV3-1	TRBD2	TRBJ2-2	.	TGTGCCAGCAGCCAACCGGGACTAGCGGGGGGTACGAACACCGGGGAGCTGTTTTTT	CASSQPGLAGGTNTGELFF
TRBV12-3/TRBV12-4	TRBD1	TRBJ1-2	many	TGTGCCAGCAGCTTTGGGGACAGCTATGGCTACACCTTC	CASSFGDSYGYTF
TRBV6-2/TRBV6-3	TRBD2	TRBJ2-7	many	TGTGCCAGCACCCCGAGGGAGCGGGGCTTCTCCTACGAGCAGTACTTC	CASTPRERGFSYEQYF
TRBV2	TRBD1	TRBJ1-6	many	TGTGCCAGCAGGAAAGACAGGGGGATGAATTCACCCCTCCACTTT	CASRKDRGMNSPLHF
TRBV20-1	TRBD2	TRBJ2-7	.	TGCGGTGCCAGACGCGGACTAGCGAGAAGCTCCTACGAGCAGTACTTC	CGARRGLARSSYEQYF
TRBV6-6	.	TRBJ2-2	many	TGTGCCAGCAGTTACCGCGAGAACACCGGGGAGCTGTTTTTT	CASSYRENTGELFF
TRBV6-5	TRBD2	TRBJ2-3	many	TGTGCCAGCAGTTATGGGGGGGACACAGATACGCAGTATTTT	CASSYGGDTDTQYF
TRBV28	TRBD1	TRBJ2-7	many	TGTGCCAGCAGCTCCCGGGACAGGGCGCCTTGGGAGCAGTACTTC	CASSSRDRAPWEQYF
TRBV20-1	TRBD1	TRBJ2-3	.	TGCAGTGCTACCCCCCAACAGGGGGCGAGCACAGATACGCAGTATTTT	CSATPQQGASTDTQYF
TRBV6-5	TRBD1	TRBJ1-5	many	TGTGCCAGCAGTTACGACAGGGAGAATCAGCCCCAGCATTTT	CASSYDRENQPQHF
TRBV10-2	.	TRBJ2-3	.	TGCGCCACAACCGGGACCGGCACGGTCGGCACAGATACGCAGTATTTT	CATTGTGTVGTDTQYF
TRBV6-1	TRBD1	TRBJ1-1	many	TGTGCCAGCAATCTAGACAGGGGGCTTACGAACACTGAAGCTTTCTTT	CASNLDRGLTNTEAFF
TRBV28	TRBD1	TRBJ2-5	.	TGTGCCAGCAGTTTGACCCAGGGGGCGGGTACGGAGACCCAGTACTTC	CASSLTQGAGTETQYF
TRBV7-2	.	TRBJ2-7	many	TGTGCCAGCAGCTTAAACCCAGGGGCCCACGAGCAGTACTTC	CASSLNPGAHEQYF
TRBV27	.	TRBJ1-6	.	TGTGCCAGCAAGGGGACGGTAAATTCACCCCTCCACTTT	CASKGTVNSPLHF
TRBV2	.	TRBJ1-1	many	TGTGCCAGCAGTGACCCGGTGGAAAGGAACACTGAAGCTTTCTTT	CASSDPVERNTEAFF
TRBV19	.	TRBJ2-2	.	TGTGCCAGTAGTATAGACAGGAGACTATACACCGGGGAGCTGTTTTTT	CASSIDRRLYTGELFF
TRBV4-1	.	TRBJ1-2	.	TGCGCCAGCAGCCAAGTCGGGGAATGGTATGGCTACACCTTC	CASSQVGEWYGYTF
TRBV6-2/TRBV6-3	.	TRBJ1-3	.	TGTGCCAGCAGTTACGGGGCAGAGATCTCTGGAAACACCATATATTTT	CASSYGAEISGNTIYF
TRBV2	TRBD1	TRBJ1-5	few	TGTGCCAGCAGTGAAGTAGGGACAGCAACTTATAGCAATCAGCCCCAGCATTTT	CASSEVGTATYSNQPQHF